This is a list of T cell receptor beta chains from one sample in a study of T cell responses to AZD1222 COVID-19 vaccine. Sequenced by immunoSEQ multiplex PCR; TCRdb stores in-frame clones only, minus some. The table records tens of thousands of clones, around 85% of them present only once. The specimen comprised peripheral blood, sampled 28 days after the second AZD1222 dose. These receptors all come from an adult who received the AZD1222 COVID-19 vaccine. The CDR3 runs from the conserved cysteine through the conserved F or W. D genes are given only for firm matches. Only part of the rows carry a size: once, few, many, or a class if the clone is expanded.

clone_size	j_call	v_call	d_call	cdr3_nt	cdr3_aa
NA	TRBJ2-3	TRBV7-3	NA	TGTGCCAGCAGCCAAGGGACACCAGATACGCAGTATTTT	CASSQGTPDTQYF
NA	TRBJ2-1	TRBV6-4	TRBD2	TGTGCCAGCAGTGCGACTAGCGGGGGGGCTACTGAGCAGTTCTTC	CASSATSGGATEQFF
NA	TRBJ2-7	TRBV29-1	NA	TGCAGCGCCCTGGGTTACGAGCAGTACTTC	CSALGYEQYF
NA	TRBJ2-3	TRBV27	TRBD2	TGTGCCAGCAGTTTATTTCTAGCGGGAGGGTCAGATACGCAGTATTTT	CASSLFLAGGSDTQYF
NA	TRBJ1-1	TRBV2	NA	TGTGCCAGCAGGGGTAGCCCCCTGGACACTGAAGCTTTCTTT	CASRGSPLDTEAFF
NA	TRBJ2-1	TRBV7-2	TRBD1	TGTGCCAGCAGCTTAGGGACAGGGGGCTTTGAGCAGTTCTTC	CASSLGTGGFEQFF
NA	TRBJ2-1	TRBV24-1	NA	TGTGCCACCAGTGAAACCTCGGGCTATCACAATGAGCAGTTCTTC	CATSETSGYHNEQFF
NA	TRBJ2-1	TRBV5-1	NA	TGCGCCAGCAGCTTCCGGGGGGCTGAATACAATGAGCAGTTCTTC	CASSFRGAEYNEQFF
NA	TRBJ1-4	TRBV28	TRBD1	TGTGCCAGCAGTTTATGGACAGGGGGCGAGGCTAATGAAAAACTGTTTTTT	CASSLWTGGEANEKLFF
NA	TRBJ2-2	TRBV2	TRBD1	TGTGCCAGCAGTGGGGGACAGGTCGCCCCCGGGGAGCTGTTTTTT	CASSGGQVAPGELFF
once	TRBJ1-2	TRBV7-2	NA	TGTGCCAGCAGCTTAGAGCAGGGGAGGCCCTACTATGGCTACACCTTC	CASSLEQGRPYYGYTF
NA	TRBJ1-5	TRBV10-2	NA	TGCGCCAGCAGTGGCGAGAATCAGCCCCAGCATTTT	CASSGENQPQHF
NA	TRBJ2-7	TRBV2	TRBD1	TGTGCCAGCAGTGACGACCAGGGGGCGGCCTACGAGCAGTACTTC	CASSDDQGAAYEQYF
NA	TRBJ2-5	TRBV7-8	NA	TGTGCCACCTCTCGACAGGTTCAAGAGACCCAGTACTTC	CATSRQVQETQYF
NA	TRBJ2-1	TRBV12-5	TRBD2	TGTGCTAGTGGTTTGTTACGGGACGGGACTAGCAATGTCGATGAGCAGTTCTTC	CASGLLRDGTSNVDEQFF
NA	TRBJ1-2	TRBV29-1	TRBD1	TGCAGCGCAACCGTGACAGGGGGCAGAAACTATGGCTACACCTTC	CSATVTGGRNYGYTF
NA	TRBJ1-2	TRBV7-9	NA	TGTGCCAGCAGCTTCCCGGGGGCGCAGGTTGGCTACACCTTC	CASSFPGAQVGYTF
few	TRBJ2-4	TRBV7-2	NA	TGTGCCAGCAGCCCCGTGGGAGGCGGGATTCAGTACTTC	CASSPVGGGIQYF
NA	TRBJ1-1	TRBV11-2	TRBD1	TGTGCCAGCAGCCTGGGACAGGGTGTCGAAGCTTTCTTT	CASSLGQGVEAFF
NA	TRBJ1-2	TRBV4-2	NA	TGTGCCAGCAGCCAAGATAAGAGGGAGGTGTATGGCTACACCTTC	CASSQDKREVYGYTF
NA	TRBJ1-5	TRBV19	NA	TGTGCCAGTAGCCAGGGGCCCTTCCCGAATCAGCCCCAGCATTTT	CASSQGPFPNQPQHF
few	TRBJ1-3	TRBV5-4	TRBD1	TGTGCCAGCAGCTCGGGACAGGGGATAGGAAACACCATATATTTT	CASSSGQGIGNTIYF
NA	TRBJ2-7	TRBV6-4	NA	TGTGCCAGCAGTGAGAGTTATGGGGGCGAGCAGTACTTC	CASSESYGGEQYF
NA	TRBJ2-1	TRBV7-3	NA	TGTGCCAGCAGCTTAACCTTTCGGACAGACTACAATGAGCAGTTCTTC	CASSLTFRTDYNEQFF
NA	TRBJ2-2	TRBV5-1	NA	TGCGCCAGCAGCTATAATCTGGCCCACACCGGGGAGCTGTTTTTT	CASSYNLAHTGELFF
NA	TRBJ2-5	TRBV12-3/TRBV12-4	NA	TGTGCCAGCAGCTTAATTGAAGGAGAGACCCAGTACTTC	CASSLIEGETQYF
NA	TRBJ2-3	TRBV9	NA	TGTGCCAGCAGCCGGGGCTGGACCTCCTACACAGATACGCAGTATTTT	CASSRGWTSYTDTQYF
NA	TRBJ2-2	TRBV30	NA	TGTGCCTGGAGTGTAATTACCGGGGAGCTGTTTTTT	CAWSVITGELFF
NA	TRBJ1-3	TRBV9	NA	TGTGCCAGCAGCGCCCCAGGGTTCGCTGGAAACACCATATATTTT	CASSAPGFAGNTIYF
NA	TRBJ2-7	TRBV29-1	NA	TGCAGCGTTGAAGATACGTACTACGAGCAGTACTTC	CSVEDTYYEQYF
NA	TRBJ1-2	TRBV19	NA	TGTGCCAGTAGTAAAACGGGACACTATGGCTACACCTTC	CASSKTGHYGYTF
NA	TRBJ1-6	TRBV27	NA	TGTGCCAGCAGTTTCCGGGTGGATGGTTCACCCCTCCACTTT	CASSFRVDGSPLHF
NA	TRBJ2-3	TRBV7-9	NA	TGTGCCAGCAACAGAGGGCAGGCCTCTAGCACAGATACGCAGTATTTT	CASNRGQASSTDTQYF
few	TRBJ1-3	TRBV5-1	NA	TGCGCCAGCAGCTTGGAGCCGGGACAAGGAAACACCATATATTTT	CASSLEPGQGNTIYF
NA	TRBJ2-7	TRBV9	TRBD2	TGTGCCAGCAGCGTAGCCGGACTAGCGGGAGACAACGAGCAGTACTTC	CASSVAGLAGDNEQYF
NA	TRBJ2-1	TRBV19	NA	TGTGCCAGTAGTGCGGGACGCACTGAGCAGTTCTTC	CASSAGRTEQFF
NA	TRBJ2-2	TRBV3-1/TRBV3-2	TRBD2	TGTGCCAGCAGCCCTCCGGGACTAGCTGACACCGGGGAGCTGTTTTTT	CASSPPGLADTGELFF
NA	TRBJ2-4	TRBV28	TRBD2	TGTGCCAGCAGCTACTCCGGACTAGCGGGAGCAAACATTCAGTACTTC	CASSYSGLAGANIQYF
NA	TRBJ2-7	TRBV5-1	TRBD2	TGCGCCAGCAGCTTGGGAAGACTAGCGGGGGGTTCCTACGAGCAGTACTTC	CASSLGRLAGGSYEQYF
NA	TRBJ2-1	TRBV5-1	NA	TGCGCCAGCAGCCAAGGACAGTCGGGTGAGCAGTTCTTC	CASSQGQSGEQFF
NA	TRBJ2-4	TRBV2	NA	TGTGCCAGCAGTGAGAGGTCGGGGACAAAAAACATTCAGTACTTC	CASSERSGTKNIQYF
NA	TRBJ1-1	TRBV6-5	NA	TGTGCCAGCAGCTATACTTCCGGGGGCACTGAAGCTTTCTTT	CASSYTSGGTEAFF
NA	TRBJ1-6	TRBV28	TRBD1	TGTGCCAGCAGTTTATTACAGGGGGATAAGCCCCTCCACTTT	CASSLLQGDKPLHF
NA	TRBJ1-2	TRBV14	NA	TGTGCCAGCAGCCAATCGGTTAACTATGGCTACACCTTC	CASSQSVNYGYTF
once	TRBJ2-6	TRBV5-1	NA	TGCGCCAGCAGCGCCCTAGGTTCTGGGGCCAACGTCCTGACTTTC	CASSALGSGANVLTF
NA	TRBJ1-1	TRBV7-3	NA	TGTGCCAGCAGCTTAGACAGATGGAACGCTGAAGCTTTCTTT	CASSLDRWNAEAFF
once	TRBJ2-2	TRBV11-2	TRBD2	TGTGCCAGCAGCCAAAGCCTAGCGGGCACCGGGGAGCTGTTTTTT	CASSQSLAGTGELFF
few	TRBJ1-2	TRBV28	TRBD1	TGTGCCAGTAGACAGGGGGCAAACTATGGCTACACCTTC	CASRQGANYGYTF
once	TRBJ2-7	TRBV27	TRBD2	TGTGCCAGCAGTTCTCCGGGACTAGCGGGGGGGTTCGAGCAGTACTTC	CASSSPGLAGGFEQYF
NA	TRBJ2-1	TRBV7-3	TRBD2	TGTGCCAGCAGCCGTAGCGGGAGGGCCAATGAGCAGTTCTTC	CASSRSGRANEQFF
NA	TRBJ2-5	TRBV19	TRBD2	TGTGCCAGTAGTCCCGGGACTAACCAAGAGACCCAGTACTTC	CASSPGTNQETQYF
NA	TRBJ1-1	TRBV27	NA	TGTGCCAGCAGTTTTTTTGACCGGAGGACTGAAGCTTTCTTT	CASSFFDRRTEAFF
once	TRBJ1-5	TRBV28	NA	TGTGCCAGCCTCTCAAATAATCAGCCCCAGCATTTT	CASLSNNQPQHF
NA	TRBJ2-7	TRBV6-5	TRBD1	TGTGCCAGCAGTTTCCGGGACAGACCCTACGAGCAGTACTTC	CASSFRDRPYEQYF
NA	TRBJ2-7	TRBV5-6	TRBD2	TGTGCCAGCAGCTTGCCAGGGACTACCTACGAGCAGTACTTC	CASSLPGTTYEQYF